A single sample is the source of the 23 T cell receptor beta chains below, sequenced in a study of T cells in Graves' hyperthyroidism and ophthalmopathy. RNA transcripts were the template for amplifying TCR beta CDR3 regions. Using the HTBI primer set, a first-round RT-PCR was run on the TCR CDR3. TCRdb re-analysed the multiplex PCR reads in MiXCR, keeping a single row per CDR3 protein. The sample carries roughly 500,000 distinct CDR3 sequences, about half recorded once. Sample: peripheral blood or thyroid tissue (not recorded which). The origin of the receptors is an adult woman with Graves' disease, either hyperthyroidism or ophthalmopathy (not recorded which).

In the case of this clonotype: An end of the junction differs from the germline gene, which may be a read error. The V call is TRBV2, the J call TRBJ1-2, with D unresolved. Germline V gene lookup returns CDR1 SNHLY and CDR2 FYNNEI. The CDR3 loop spans 12 amino acids. CDR3 in DNA: TGTACCAGCAGATCTACAGTGGGTGGCTACACCTTC. Encoded protein: CTSRSTVGGYTF.

The chain couples TRBV2 to TRBJ2-7; D may be TRBD1 (5 bases). CDR1 and CDR2 (germline): SNHLY, FYNNEI. This CDR3 spans 14 amino acids. Trimming took off 6 bases at V and 3 bases at J, with 15 bases between the two ends. DNA for the CDR3: TGTGCCAGCAGCTACTTTCTCGACAGCTACGAGCAGTACTTC. It codes for CASSYFLDSYEQYF.

V and J are TRBV10-3 and TRBJ1-5; TRBD1 matches 9 bases. Germline V gene data show CDR1 as ENHRY and CDR2 as SYGVKD. The J segment lost 6 bases and the V segment lost 4 bases, leaving 7 bases of the junction unmatched. This CDR3 contains 15 residues. The CDR3 reads CAISGPGTGSQPQHF. For the CDR3, the DNA is TGTGCCATCAGTGGTCCTGGGACAGGGAGTCAGCCCCAGCATTTT.

This clonotype was observed at least ten times. The chain recombines TRBV4-2 with TRBJ1-2, with D possibly matching TRBD1 (6 bases). Per germline, CDR1 LGHNA and CDR2 YNFKEQ. V lost 0 bases and J 4 bases, leaving 15 bases between the germline ends. The CDR3 extends over 16 amino acids. CDR3 in amino acids: CASSQDGSGGPYGYTF. CDR3 DNA sequence: TGTGCCAGCAGCCAAGATGGGAGCGGGGGGCCCTATGGCTACACCTTC.

The chain joins TRBV20-1 to TRBJ2-7; TRBD1 is a possible D gene (6 bases). Per germline, CDR1 DFQATT and CDR2 SNEGSKA (reference sequence). Trimming stripped 2 bases from V and 3 bases from J, with 14 bases between. This CDR3 is built from 14 residues. Here the CDR3 DNA reads TGCAGTGCTAGAAACATTACAGGGTACTACGAGCAGTACTTC. Its protein product is CSARNITGYYEQYF.

V gene TRBV4-2 combines with J gene TRBJ2-2, with D perhaps TRBD2 (5 bases). CDR3 size: 17 residues. V lost 1 base to trimming and J lost 0 bases, with 12 bases between them. Germline loops: CDR1 LGHNA, CDR2 YNFKEQ. CDR3 residues: CASSQVGKRSNTGELFF. CDR3 nucleotide sequence: TGTGCCAGCAGCCAAGTCGGAAAGCGGTCGAACACCGGGGAGCTGTTTTTT.

This clonotype was seen repeatedly, ten times or more. The chain's CDR3 is CASSGLAGSYEQYF. CDR3 nucleotide sequence: TGTGCCAGCAGCGGACTAGCGGGATCCTACGAGCAGTACTTC. This rearrangement joins TRBV9 to TRBJ2-7, with 11 bases that match TRBD2. The CDR3 is 14 amino acids. The V and J ends lost 3 bases and 1 base, in that order; junction bases with no gene match: 0. From germline, CDR1 is SGDLS and CDR2 YYNGEE.

The rearrangement uses TRBV10-2 and TRBJ2-5; a weak D match, TRBD1 (5 bases). Germline assignment: CDR1 WSHSY and CDR2 SAAADI. The CDR3 runs to 14 residues. Trimming stripped 2 bases from V and 3 bases from J, with 10 bases between. CDR3: CASSEGRVKETQYF. For the CDR3, the DNA is TGCGCCAGCAGTGAGGGCAGGGTGAAAGAGACCCAGTACTTC.

CDR3 region: CASSQGQGPGNTIYF. The DNA for the CDR3 is TGTGCCAGCAGCCAAGGACAGGGACCTGGAAACACCATATATTTT. J is TRBJ1-3 and V is TRBV3-1, with 7 nucleotides matching TRBD1. The CDR3 length is 15 residues. J lost 2 bases, V lost 1 base, and 2 bases had no gene match. Germline-derived CDR1 and CDR2 are LGHDT and YNNKEL (reference sequence).

The chain employs TRBV7-9 and TRBJ2-5, with TRBD1 matching over 8 bases. Germline CDR1 reads SEHNR; CDR2 reads FQNEAQ (reference sequence). Trimming removed 3 bases from V and 5 bases from J; junction bases left unmatched: 11. This CDR3 contains 16 residues. The CDR3 region is CASSFKRQGSTETQYF. DNA for the CDR3: TGTGCCAGCAGCTTTAAGCGACAGGGGAGTACGGAGACCCAGTACTTC.

This clonotype was detected many times. The chain couples TRBV5-1 to TRBJ1-6, with 10 bases identical to TRBD1. V gave up 4 bases and J gave up 5 bases; unmatched junction bases: 9. The CDR3 is 17 residues long. The V gene's germline CDR1 is SGHRS and CDR2 YFSETQ. CDR3 DNA sequence: TGCGCCAGCAGCAACCGACAGGGGGCCATCGATAATTCACCCCTCCACTTT. Its translation: CASSNRQGAIDNSPLHF. The full variable domain, in which reference TRBV5-1 and TRBJ1-6 provide the parts outside the CDR3, is KAGVTQTPRYLIKTRGQQVTLSCSPISGHRSVSWYQQTPGQGLQFLFEYFSETQRNKGNFPGRFSGRQFSNSRSEMNVSTLELGDSALYLCASSNRQGAIDNSPLHFGNGTRLTVT.

There are a few counts of this clonotype. V and J are TRBV7-2 and TRBJ1-2; the D is unclear. V lost 5 bases, J lost 4 bases, and 8 bases lay in between. Germline V CDR1 and CDR2: SGHTA, FQGNSA. CDR3 length: 12 residues. The CDR3 here is CASSPIVYGYTF. The CDR3 region has the DNA TGTGCCAGCAGCCCCATCGTCTATGGCTACACCTTC.

This clonotype was seen once. This may stem from a read error, because a much larger clone lies one nucleotide away. The chain has TRBV20-1 and TRBJ2-2; D might be TRBD2 (6 bases). V dropped 5 bases and J dropped 9 bases, with 16 bases sitting between them. The V gene's germline CDR1 is DFQATT and CDR2 SNEGSKA (reference sequence). This CDR3 is built from 13 residues. CDR3 residues: CSAQKTRTRELFF. The CDR3 DNA reads TGCAGTGCTCAGAAGACCCGGACTAGGGAGCTGTTTTTT.

CDR3 residues: CASSTILGQGARGGELFF. CDR3 nucleotides: TGTGCCAGCAGTACAATCCTCGGACAGGGGGCGCGGGGCGGGGAGCTGTTTTTT. V is TRBV12-3 or TRBV12-4 and J is TRBJ2-2; TRBD1 matches at 11 bases. The CDR3 extends over 18 amino acids. The V segment lost 5 bases and the J segment 7 bases; nucleotides outside the gene matches: 15.

This clonotype was counted ten times or more. The chain links TRBV4-1 to TRBJ2-5, with a tentative D call TRBD2 (5 bases). This CDR3 is 19 amino acids long. Per the germline V gene, CDR1 is MGHRA and CDR2 is YSYEKL. V was shortened by 0 bases and J by 1 base, with 21 bases between the two germline ends. The CDR3 DNA sequence: TGCGCCAGCAGCCAAGATCCACCGATAACTAGAAGGGCCCAAGAGACCCAGTACTTC. This encodes CASSQDPPITRRAQETQYF.

This clonotype was seen many times. This chain connects TRBV5-4 to TRBJ1-2; tentative D call: TRBD1 (6 bases). Trimming took 5 bases from V and 8 from J, leaving 13 bases between them. Germline CDR1 and CDR2: SGHNT and YYREEE (reference sequence). This CDR3 comprises 12 residues. CDR3 DNA sequence: TGTGCCAGCAGTTTTACAGGGAGCGGCTACACCTTC. It specifies CASSFTGSGYTF.

In its sample, this clonotype was seen many times. The V and J genes are TRBV20-1 and TRBJ1-1; possibly TRBD1 for D (5 bases). The CDR3 has 14 amino acids. The germline V and J ends were trimmed by 3 bases and 0 bases, with 11 bases remaining between them. The germline V gene encodes CDR1 DFQATT and CDR2 SNEGSKA (reference sequence). The CDR3 DNA reads as TGCAGTGCTAGCCATGACAGCCTGAACACTGAAGCTTTCTTT. It specifies CSASHDSLNTEAFF.

The V and J genes are TRBV10-3 and TRBJ1-1; tentatively, D is TRBD1 (6 bases). The CDR3 length is 15 residues. In germline, CDR1 is ENHRY, CDR2 SYGVKD. V dropped 6 bases and J dropped 0 bases, with 14 bases sitting between them. CDR3 protein: CAIRGNRVMNTEAFF. In DNA form, the CDR3 reads TGTGCCATCAGGGGAAACAGGGTTATGAACACTGAAGCTTTCTTT.

This chain uses TRBV25-1 with TRBJ2-7; a possible D gene is TRBD2 (6 bases). This CDR3 region has 13 residues. CDR1 and CDR2 (germline): MGHDK, SYGVNS. V lost 6 bases to trimming and J lost 5 bases, with 14 bases between them. In DNA, the CDR3 is TGTGCCAGCAGCGATCCGGGGGTCAACGAGCAGTACTTC. The encoded protein is CASSDPGVNEQYF.

This clonotype was seen at least ten times. The rearrangement uses TRBV6-2 or TRBV6-3 and TRBJ1-3; D may be TRBD1 (5 bases). This CDR3 has 13 amino acids. CDR1 and CDR2 (germline): MNHEY, SVGEGT. The germline V and J ends were trimmed by 7 bases and 2 bases, with 9 bases remaining between them. In DNA, the CDR3 is TGTGCCAGCAATACAGGTCCTGGAAACACCATATATTTT. Amino acids: CASNTGPGNTIYF.

This chain links TRBV2 with TRBJ1-2; 10 nucleotides agree with TRBD1. V gave up 3 bases and J gave up 8 bases; unmatched junction bases: 9. CDR1 and CDR2 (germline): SNHLY, FYNNEI. This CDR3 contains 15 residues. CDR3 protein: CASSESRQGAEGYTF. Here the CDR3 DNA reads TGTGCCAGCAGTGAGTCTCGACAGGGGGCCGAAGGCTACACCTTC.

This chain connects TRBV7-8 to TRBJ1-1; the D gene is possibly TRBD1 (5 bases). Per the germline V gene, CDR1 is SGHVS and CDR2 is FQNEAQ. Trimming removed 0 bases from V and 5 bases from J, with 10 bases in between. The CDR3 runs 14 residues. The CDR3 protein is CASSLARDGTEAFF. In DNA form, the CDR3 reads TGTGCCAGCAGCTTAGCCAGGGACGGGACTGAAGCTTTCTTT.

This clonotype was seen repeatedly, ten times or more. The CDR3 reads CASRRPGQGVEKLFF. The CDR3 region has the DNA TGTGCCAGCAGACGACCGGGACAGGGGGTTGAAAAACTGTTTTTT. J is TRBJ1-4 and V is TRBV12-3 or TRBV12-4; 11 positions agree with TRBD1. The CDR3 extends over 15 amino acids. The trim removed 6 bases at V and 7 bases at J, leaving 7 bases unmatched.